Listed here are 17 T cell receptor beta chains from one sample, sequenced in a study of shared clonotypes between healthy human individuals. Clones were read by immunoSEQ multiplex PCR, and TCRdb kept only the in-frame ones, dropping some. This table holds approximately 240,000 clones, 65% found once. Sequencing was carried out using memory CD4+ T cells sorted from blood. The sample's subset: CD45RA-negative fraction. Receptors originate from a man aged 30 to 45 in good health.

This rearrangement joins TRBV5-1 to TRBJ1-2, with 9 bases identical to TRBD1. V dropped 2 bases and J dropped 3; count of bases not matched to a gene: 8. Looked up from germline, CDR1 is SGHRS and CDR2 is YFSETQ. The CDR3 is 16 amino acids. DNA for the CDR3: TGCGCCAGCAGCTTAGGATGGACAGGGGTTGACTATGGCTACACCTTC. Its translation is CASSLGWTGVDYGYTF.

V and J are TRBV7-2 and TRBJ1-5; the D is unclear. The germline CDR1 and CDR2 sequences are SGHTA and FQGNSA. The CDR3 loop spans 13 amino acids. CDR3 sequence reads: CASARRSDQPQHF. The CDR3 coding sequence is TGTGCGTCCGCTAGGCGGAGTGATCAGCCCCAGCATTTT. Using reference TRBV7-2 and TRBJ1-5 for the parts outside the CDR3, the full variable domain is GAGVSQSPSNKVTEKGKDVELRCDPISGHTALYWYRQSLGQGLEFLIYFQGNSAPDKSGLPSDRFSAERTGGSVSTLTIQRTQQEDSAVYLCASARRSDQPQHFGDGTRLSIL.

The chain is built from TRBV6-5 and TRBJ1-2, with 11 positions matching TRBD1. The CDR3 loop spans 14 amino acids. J lost 6 bases, V lost 4 bases, and 4 bases had no gene match. Looked up from germline, CDR1 is MNHEY and CDR2 is SVGAGI. For the CDR3, the DNA is TGTGCCAGCAGTTCTCCGGACAGGGGGCATGGCTACACCTTC. This translates into CASSSPDRGHGYTF.

This clone was seen a few times. The V gene is TRBV5-1, the J gene TRBJ2-5, with unresolved D. Germline V gives CDR1 SGHRS, CDR2 YFSETQ. The V and J ends lost 4 bases and 0 bases respectively, with 4 bases between them. The CDR3 runs to 12 residues. In nucleotides, the CDR3 is TGCGCCAGCAGCGCCCACCAAGAGACCCAGTACTTC. It translates to CASSAHQETQYF.

This rearrangement joins TRBV14 to TRBJ2-3, with a possible D match to TRBD2 (5 bases). Germline CDR1 reads SGHDN; CDR2 reads FVKESK. V gave up 8 bases and J gave up 5 bases, with 26 bases separating them. CDR3 length: 17 amino acids. In nucleotides, the CDR3 is TGTGCCAGCGCAAAACGGGGTAACAGTGCCGTAGGAGATACGCAGTATTTT. Amino acids: CASAKRGNSAVGDTQYF.

Only a few counts were recorded for this clone. The V and J genes are TRBV29-1 and TRBJ1-3, with D perhaps TRBD1 (6 bases). The CDR3 has 13 amino acids. From germline, CDR1 is SQVTM and CDR2 ANQGSEA. V was clipped by 7 bases and J by 0 bases, with 10 bases between them. The CDR3 nucleotides are TGCAGCGCCGGACAGAACTCTGGAAACACCATATATTTT. Residues: CSAGQNSGNTIYF.

The rearrangement links TRBV7-8 to TRBJ2-7; tentative D call: TRBD1 (6 bases). V lost 5 bases, J lost 1 base, and 21 bases lay in between. The CDR3 consists of 17 residues. Germline CDR1 and CDR2: SGHVS and FQNEAQ. In nucleotides, the CDR3 is TGTGCCAGCAGCCCCGAGAGGGGCCAGGGGTCTTCCTACGAGCAGTACTTC. Protein sequence: CASSPERGQGSSYEQYF.

The CDR3 bases are TGCGCCAGCAGCTTGGTGGGTGAAAAACTGTTTTTT. Its protein product is CASSLVGEKLFF. This chain uses TRBV5-1 with TRBJ1-4, with D unresolved. The germline V gene encodes CDR1 SGHRS and CDR2 YFSETQ. The CDR3 totals 12 residues. With 0 bases removed from V and 7 bases from J, the gap between germline ends came to 4 bases.

With respect to this clone: Other DNA sequences of this sample code for an identical CDR3. CDR3 loop: CASSPSGNTEAFF. The CDR3 nucleotides are TGTGCCAGCTCACCGTCAGGGAACACTGAAGCTTTCTTT. The V gene is TRBV18, the J gene TRBJ1-1; D gene ambiguous. This CDR3 contains 13 residues. Germline V gene lookup returns CDR1 KGHSH and CDR2 LQKENI. Trimming removed 3 bases at V and 1 base at J, with 6 bases between.

A single count supports this clone. The CDR3 DNA reads as TGTGCCAGCAGTGAAGCAGGAGGGACAGAGACCCAGTACTTC. As protein: CASSEAGGTETQYF. The V and J genes are TRBV6-1 and TRBJ2-5; D may be TRBD2 (6 bases). This CDR3 is 14 amino acids long. Looked up from germline, CDR1 is MNHNS and CDR2 is SASEGT. V was trimmed by 0 bases and J by 4 bases, leaving 9 bases between them.

This clone was seen a few times. Other DNA sequences in this specimen translate into the identical CDR3. The rearrangement uses TRBV9 and TRBJ2-1; no clear D. The CDR3 contains 14 residues. Germline-derived CDR1 and CDR2 are SGDLS and YYNGEE. V was clipped by 0 bases and J by 0 bases, with 4 bases between them. The CDR3 sequence is CASSVGDSYNEQFF. The CDR3 coding sequence is TGTGCCAGCAGCGTAGGTGACTCCTACAATGAGCAGTTCTTC.

Regarding this clone: This same CDR3 is encoded by further DNA sequences in the sample. The rearrangement links TRBV28 to TRBJ2-1, with 7 bases lining up with TRBD2. This CDR3 is built from 15 residues. V lost 2 bases to trimming and J lost 2 bases; unmatched junction nucleotides: 3. From germline, CDR1 is MDHEN and CDR2 SYDVKM. The CDR3 protein is CASSLSGTAYNEQFF. The CDR3 nucleotides are TGTGCCAGCAGTTTAAGCGGGACGGCCTACAATGAGCAGTTCTTC.

The sample holds a few counts of this clone. V is TRBV18 and J is TRBJ2-7; D perhaps matches TRBD1 (5 bases). The CDR3 runs 13 residues. The V gene's germline CDR1 is KGHSH and CDR2 LQKENI. V lost 2 bases, J lost 4 bases, and 9 bases lay in between. In DNA form, the CDR3 reads TGTGCCAGCTCACCATTCACAGGATACGAGCAGTACTTC. Translation gives CASSPFTGYEQYF.

The genes are TRBV5-4 and TRBJ2-1; TRBD1 matches at 8 bases. The trim removed 4 bases at V and 9 bases at J, leaving 18 bases unmatched. The CDR3 spans 17 residues. Germline V gives CDR1 SGHNT, CDR2 YYREEE (reference sequence). The CDR3 sequence: CASSPAGGRGRDSEQFF. The CDR3 DNA reads TGTGCCAGCAGCCCCGCCGGGGGCAGGGGGCGCGATAGTGAGCAGTTCTTC.

The gene calls are TRBV6-1 and TRBJ2-5; 9 nucleotides match TRBD2. V gave up 2 bases and J gave up 2 bases; unmatched junction bases: 15. The CDR3 is made up of 19 amino acids. Germline CDR1 is MNHNS and CDR2 is SASEGT. Here the CDR3 reads CASSERLGGRAKIQETQYF. The CDR3 region has the DNA TGTGCCAGCAGTGAAAGGTTAGGCGGGAGGGCTAAGATACAAGAGACCCAGTACTTC.

This rearrangement joins TRBV6-6 to TRBJ2-3; TRBD2 is a possible D gene (5 bases). Germline V CDR1 and CDR2: MNHNY, SVGAGI (reference sequence). The CDR3 consists of 15 residues. Trimming pared 6 bases from V and 6 bases from J, leaving 19 bases between. The CDR3 DNA reads TGTGCCAGCAGACTCAAGGCGGGCCCGAGGGATACGCAGTATTTT. This encodes CASRLKAGPRDTQYF.

The chain joins TRBV11-2 to TRBJ2-7, with 11 positions matching TRBD2. Trimming cost V 0 bases and J 3 bases; bases outside gene matches: 7. Per germline, CDR1 SGHAT and CDR2 FQNNGV. CDR3 length: 17 amino acids. For the CDR3, the DNA is TGTGCCAGCAGCTTAGAACTAGCGGGAGCAATGAGCTACGAGCAGTACTTC. Translation: CASSLELAGAMSYEQYF.